The rows below give T cell receptor beta chains drawn from one sample of a study of Tregs in tolerant kidney transplant recipients. The data were produced by immunoSEQ multiplex PCR, yet TCRdb's version contains in-frame clones alone and is incomplete. In the table there are nearly 15,000 clones, around 80% of which are singletons. The sample was Tregs from blood, taken before the transplant. The receptors shown here come from a human donor who received a combined kidney and bone marrow transplant. Each CDR3 is given with its conserved first and last residue. The order of the fields is D gene, J gene, clone size, V gene, CDR3 protein, CDR3 DNA. The D gene is left open where the match is weak. Clone size is stated in some rows and not others, as once, few, many or a class when expanded.

>.|TRBJ1-4|.|TRBV19
CASSTTIYAFNEKLFF
TGTGCCAGTAGTACGACAATTTATGCGTTTAATGAAAAACTGTTTTTT
>.|TRBJ2-3|.|TRBV4-1
CASSQGGGLTDTQYF
TGCGCCAGCAGCCAAGGCGGGGGCCTCACAGATACGCAGTATTTT
>TRBD2|TRBJ2-5|once|TRBV7-7
CASSLTLWGAGGGETQYF
TGTGCCAGCAGCTTAACTCTCTGGGGAGCGGGGGGAGGAGAGACCCAGTACTTC
>TRBD1|TRBJ1-2|.|TRBV27
CASSYDRAQGYTF
TGTGCCAGCAGTTATGACAGGGCCCAAGGCTACACCTTC
>.|TRBJ2-3|.|TRBV20-1
CSARLADTQYF
TGCAGTGCTAGACTAGCAGATACGCAGTATTTT
>TRBD2|TRBJ2-3|.|TRBV5-1
CASSLAGTIVDTQYF
TGCGCCAGCAGCTTGGCCGGGACTATTGTCGATACGCAGTATTTT
>.|TRBJ2-2|.|TRBV18
CASSPQGRELFF
TGTGCCAGCTCACCACAGGGGCGGGAGCTGTTTTTT
>.|TRBJ2-1|.|TRBV7-2
CASSTDWSSYNEQFF
TGTGCCAGCAGCACCGACTGGAGCTCCTACAATGAGCAGTTCTTC
>TRBD2|TRBJ2-2|.|TRBV10-2
CASKRGVGTGELFF
TGCGCCAGCAAGCGGGGGGTCGGCACCGGGGAGCTGTTTTTT
>TRBD2|TRBJ2-1|.|TRBV11-2
CASSLRTSGTHNEQFF
TGTGCCAGCAGCCTCAGGACTAGCGGGACGCACAATGAGCAGTTCTTC
>.|TRBJ1-4|few|TRBV15
CATSRVQYEKLFF
TGTGCCACCAGCAGAGTACAGTATGAAAAACTGTTTTTT
>.|TRBJ1-6|once|TRBV18
CASSPQSDSPLHF
TGTGCCAGCTCACCACAATCGGATTCACCCCTCCACTTT
>.|TRBJ2-2|.|TRBV6-6
CASSYSILGSSGELFF
TGTGCCAGCAGTTACTCGATACTGGGGAGCTCCGGGGAGCTGTTTTTT
>.|TRBJ2-5|.|TRBV7-2
CASSPGTLQETQYF
TGTGCCAGCAGCCCAGGGACACTACAAGAGACCCAGTACTTC
>TRBD2|TRBJ2-1|.|TRBV11-3
CASSVGALAGGPDEQFF
TGTGCCAGCAGCGTCGGGGCCCTAGCGGGAGGGCCCGATGAGCAGTTCTTC
>.|TRBJ2-1|.|TRBV10-2
CASSDPGFKNEQFF
TGCGCCAGCAGTGATCCAGGGTTTAAGAATGAGCAGTTCTTC
>.|TRBJ1-4|.|TRBV28
CASKRAGAQKLFF
TGTGCCAGCAAACGGGCGGGGGCGCAAAAACTGTTTTTT
>TRBD1|TRBJ1-3|.|TRBV14
CASSQDGKGARNTIYF
TGTGCCAGCAGCCAAGATGGGAAGGGGGCTCGAAACACCATATATTTT
>.|TRBJ1-4|.|TRBV2
CASSQEAREKLFF
TGTGCCAGCAGTCAGGAAGCCCGAGAAAAACTGTTTTTT
>.|TRBJ2-7|.|TRBV5-1
CASSLATSYEQYF
TGCGCCAGCAGCTTGGCCACCAGCTACGAGCAGTACTTC
>.|TRBJ2-5|.|TRBV6-4
CASSAEIGETQYF
TGTGCCAGCAGTGCGGAGATTGGGGAGACCCAGTACTTC
>.|TRBJ2-5|.|TRBV15
CATSLGLAAQETQYF
TGTGCCACCAGCCTTGGGCTAGCCGCTCAAGAGACCCAGTACTTC
>.|TRBJ1-3|.|TRBV11-2
CASSFGGATGNTIYF
TGTGCCAGCAGCTTTGGGGGGGCGACTGGAAACACCATATATTTT
>.|TRBJ2-7|.|TRBV27
CASSLEAGNEQYF
TGTGCCAGCAGTCTAGAGGCAGGGAACGAGCAGTACTTC
>TRBD1|TRBJ2-2|.|TRBV4-3
CASSQWTGSTGELFF
TGCGCCAGCAGCCAATGGACAGGGAGCACCGGGGAGCTGTTTTTT
>TRBD1|TRBJ1-1|few|TRBV30
CAWSVKGQGAFF
TGTGCCTGGAGTGTTAAGGGACAGGGAGCTTTCTTT
>TRBD1|TRBJ2-7|.|TRBV28
CASSSRTGLLHEQYF
TGTGCCAGCAGTTCGCGGACAGGGTTATTACACGAGCAGTACTTC
>.|TRBJ1-3|.|TRBV25-1
CASSELVGNSGNTIYF
TGTGCCAGCAGTGAATTGGTGGGCAACTCTGGAAACACCATATATTTT
>TRBD1|TRBJ2-7|once|TRBV29-1
CSVEVRTGQEQYF
TGCAGCGTTGAAGTAAGGACAGGGCAAGAGCAGTACTTC
>.|TRBJ1-1|once|TRBV19
CASSIGGKGTEAFF
TGTGCCAGTAGTATTGGGGGGAAGGGCACTGAAGCTTTCTTT
>TRBD2|TRBJ2-1|few|TRBV10-2
CASSDTSATSYNEQFF
TGCGCCAGCAGTGATACTAGCGCGACATCCTACAATGAGCAGTTCTTC
>.|TRBJ2-7|.|TRBV27
CASSLAAGFYEQYF
TGTGCCAGCAGTTTGGCTGCGGGCTTCTACGAGCAGTACTTC
>TRBD2|TRBJ2-2|.|TRBV9
CASSVAGGQNTGELFF
TGTGCCAGCAGCGTCGCGGGGGGTCAGAACACCGGGGAGCTGTTTTTT
>.|TRBJ2-7|.|TRBV6-9
CASSSRTGGTEQYF
TGTGCCAGCAGTTCTCGGACAGGAGGGACCGAGCAGTACTTC
>.|TRBJ1-2|.|TRBV7-2
CASSLAAGLYGYTF
TGTGCCAGCAGCTTAGCTGCAGGGCTCTATGGCTACACCTTC
>TRBD1|TRBJ2-1|.|TRBV25-1
CASSEPGQGEGNEQFF
TGTGCCAGCAGTGAACCGGGACAGGGGGAAGGGAATGAGCAGTTCTTC
>TRBD1|TRBJ1-1|once|TRBV6-6
CASRYRGGQAFF
TGTGCCAGCAGGTACAGGGGAGGTCAAGCTTTCTTT
>TRBD2|TRBJ2-1|.|TRBV6-1
CASSEDWAGEGRQFF
TGTGCCAGCAGTGAAGATTGGGCTGGGGAGGGACGGCAGTTCTTC
>TRBD1|TRBJ2-1|.|TRBV10-3
CAISESFAGQGYYNEQFF
TGTGCCATCAGTGAGTCGTTCGCTGGACAGGGGTACTACAATGAGCAGTTCTTC
>.|TRBJ2-1|.|TRBV28
CASSQGRREQFF
TGTGCCAGCAGCCAGGGGCGGCGTGAGCAGTTCTTC
>TRBD2|TRBJ2-7|.|TRBV27
CASSRGGGYEQYF
TGTGCCAGCAGTCGGGGCGGGGGATACGAGCAGTACTTC
>.|TRBJ1-5|.|TRBV28
CASGKGRVSNQPQHF
TGTGCCAGCGGAAAAGGCAGGGTTAGCAATCAGCCCCAGCATTTT
>.|TRBJ1-1|.|TRBV6-6
CASSYGLLNTEAFF
TGTGCCAGCAGTTACGGACTCTTGAACACTGAAGCTTTCTTT
>.|TRBJ2-7|.|TRBV7-2
CASSLSGTYEQYF
TGTGCCAGCAGCTTATCAGGGACTTACGAGCAGTACTTC
>TRBD2|TRBJ2-7|few|TRBV5-1
CASSLGLANSYEQYF
TGCGCCAGCAGCTTGGGACTAGCCAATTCGTACGAGCAGTACTTC
>TRBD1|TRBJ2-7|.|TRBV2
CAGRTGSYEQYF
TGTGCCGGCAGGACAGGGTCCTACGAGCAGTACTTC